The rows below give T cell receptor beta chains drawn from one sample of a study of T cell responses to AZD1222 COVID-19 vaccine. Using immunoSEQ multiplex PCR, the repertoire was profiled, and TCRdb retains in-frame clones only, with some absent. The sample carries about 85,000 clones, approximately 89% recorded once. The sample here was peripheral blood, taken on day 0 of AZD1222 vaccination. The receptors originated from an adult in good health. The conserved cysteine and the conserved F or W are not part of the CDR3 here. The listing skips clone size in some rows; elsewhere it reads once, few, many or a size class.

clone_size j_call v_call cdr3_aa
NA TRBJ2-7 TRBV11-3 ASSPGDRVIDEQY
NA TRBJ2-7 TRBV5-4 ASSLFTGNEQY
NA TRBJ2-6 TRBV19 ASSTGRNSGANVLT
NA TRBJ1-2 TRBV29-1 SVEDRRGYGYT
once TRBJ2-2 TRBV19 ARRPTGELF
NA TRBJ2-2 TRBV19 ASSMVRQTLDGELF
NA TRBJ1-5 TRBV7-2 ASSLGGRGNQPQH
NA TRBJ2-2 TRBV10-3 SHRGPGGFEGGAAGELF
NA TRBJ2-7 TRBV6-2/TRBV6-3 ASSPGTSGRGNEQY
NA TRBJ1-4 TRBV7-9 ASSRIGGLLETNEKLF
few TRBJ1-2 TRBV6-5 ASSRQGDYGYT
NA TRBJ1-5 TRBV10-3 AISSTGGTQPQH
NA TRBJ2-7 TRBV19 ASSISDYEQY
NA TRBJ2-7 TRBV18 ASSPTGGSSYEQY
NA TRBJ2-7 TRBV5-4 ASSESYKPYEQY
once TRBJ1-2 TRBV7-9 ASSPLLDRAGGGYT
NA TRBJ2-3 TRBV7-8 ASSLGGGSPDTQY
NA TRBJ1-5 TRBV6-2/TRBV6-3 ASSYSGGRNQPQH
NA TRBJ2-1 TRBV13 ASSPRQGSDEQF
NA TRBJ1-6 TRBV12-3/TRBV12-4 ASSLGNSPLH
once TRBJ1-1 TRBV6-6 ASSLLSDTEAF
NA TRBJ1-5 TRBV11-2 ASSLGSMNQPQH
NA TRBJ1-1 TRBV6-2/TRBV6-3 ASSLAGLRTEAF
NA TRBJ1-1 TRBV9 ASSVGHSPNTEAF
NA TRBJ2-5 TRBV3-1/TRBV3-2 ASSQGRTGLQETQY
NA TRBJ2-3 TRBV7-9 ASRWDRDPTDTQY
once TRBJ2-7 TRBV7-2 ASSLEGKGSYEQY
NA TRBJ1-1 TRBV11-3 ASRLTGRAF
NA TRBJ2-3 TRBV5-1 ASSGGDRVSADTQY
NA TRBJ2-2 TRBV19 ASSTRWSNTGELF